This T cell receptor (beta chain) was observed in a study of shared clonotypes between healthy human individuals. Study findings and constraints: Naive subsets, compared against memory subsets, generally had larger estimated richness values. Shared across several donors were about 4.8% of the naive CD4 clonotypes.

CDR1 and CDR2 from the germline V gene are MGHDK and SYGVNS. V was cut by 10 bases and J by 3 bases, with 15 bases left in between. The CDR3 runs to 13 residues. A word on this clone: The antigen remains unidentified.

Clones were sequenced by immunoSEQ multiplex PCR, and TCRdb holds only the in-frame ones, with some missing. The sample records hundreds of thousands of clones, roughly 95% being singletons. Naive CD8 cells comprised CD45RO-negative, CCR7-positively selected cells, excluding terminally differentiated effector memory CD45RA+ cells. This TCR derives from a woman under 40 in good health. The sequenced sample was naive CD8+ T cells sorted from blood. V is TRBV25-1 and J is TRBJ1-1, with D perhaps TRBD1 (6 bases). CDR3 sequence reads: CATSQGGDTEAFF. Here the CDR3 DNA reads TGTGCCACCAGCCAAGGGGGTGACACTGAAGCTTTCTTT.